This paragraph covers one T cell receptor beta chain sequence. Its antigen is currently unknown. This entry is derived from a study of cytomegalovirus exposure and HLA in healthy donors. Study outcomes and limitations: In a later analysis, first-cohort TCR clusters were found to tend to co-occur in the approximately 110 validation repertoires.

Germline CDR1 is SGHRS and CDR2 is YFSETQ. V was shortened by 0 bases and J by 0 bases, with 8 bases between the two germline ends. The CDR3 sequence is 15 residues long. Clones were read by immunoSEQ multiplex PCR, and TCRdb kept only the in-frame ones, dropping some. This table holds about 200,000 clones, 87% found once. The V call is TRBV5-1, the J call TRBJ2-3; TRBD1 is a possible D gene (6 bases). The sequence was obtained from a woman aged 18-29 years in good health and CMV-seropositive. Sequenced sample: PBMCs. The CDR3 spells CASSLATGSTDTQYF. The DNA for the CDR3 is TGCGCCAGCAGCTTGGCGACAGGAAGCACAGATACGCAGTATTTT.